This T cell receptor beta chain was observed in a study of early stage breast cancer tumors. Sequenced by immunoSEQ multiplex PCR; TCRdb stores in-frame clones only, minus some. The top ten clones hold about 1.3% of a sample with 50,000 or so clones, 65% to 90% of them seen once. CDR3 length: 15 residues. V was clipped by 0 bases and J by 0 bases, with 7 bases between them. Germline V gives CDR1 SGDLS, CDR2 YYNGEE. Sequencing was performed on blood. This clonotype was sampled from a person aged 45-60 years with breast cancer. This chain joins TRBV9 and TRBJ1-3; D is unresolved. Here the CDR3 DNA reads TGTGCCAGCAGCGTAGGCCCGGACTCTGGAAACACCATATATTTT. The encoded protein is CASSVGPDSGNTIYF.